This entry describes one T cell receptor beta chain. The sample comes from a study of T cell clonotyping in hematopoietic cell transplantation. TCRdb keeps only in-frame clones here, not all; method: immunoSEQ multiplex PCR. The table shows about 41,000 clones, with 95% occurring only once. Trimming removed 5 bases from V and 6 bases from J; junction bases left unmatched: 11. The V gene's germline CDR1 is LNHDA and CDR2 SQIVND (reference sequence). The CDR3 covers 15 residues. Input material: peripheral blood mononuclear cells. The V call is TRBV19, the J call TRBJ2-7; 9 bases match TRBD1. This sequence was found in a man aged 25-45 years in good health. Some clones in this sample may be carry-over from other donors' samples. CDR3 DNA: TGTGCCAGTAGTCCTAGGGGACAGGGAATACTCGAGCAGTACTTC. It yields the protein CASSPRGQGILEQYF.